The clone carrying this T cell receptor beta chain occurred a few times. Primed by a sample-barcoded 5' primer and a J-beta primer mix, a second PCR proceeded for roughly 7 to 11 cycles. TCRdb reprocessed the 5' RACE reads via MiXCR and lists one record per CDR3 protein. The table has approximately 1.5 million distinct CDR3 sequences, about 31% seen once. Germline assignment: CDR1 DFQATT and CDR2 SNEGSKA (reference sequence). The V end was cut by 3 bases, the J end by 3 bases, with 18 bases between. This CDR3 has 15 amino acids. This sample stems from a study of blood T cells in healthy people across ages.

The chain is built from TRBV20-1 and TRBJ2-7, with D possibly TRBD2 on 6 matching bases. This TCR came from a woman aged 25 to 39 in good health. Sequences were obtained from blood. The CDR3 nucleotides are TGCAGTGCTAGGTCCGCGGGAAAGGGCCTCTACGAGCAGTACTTC. It encodes CSARSAGKGLYEQYF.